A selection of T cell receptor beta chains follows, all from one sample in a study of blood T cell repertoires in COVID-19. Assay used: immunoSEQ multiplex PCR; TCRdb lists only in-frame clones, some missing. In the table there are fewer than 300,000 clones, approximately 90% of which are singletons. The sample consisted of peripheral blood. The receptors originated from a woman aged 50 to 60 with COVID-19, enrolled during active disease. CDR3s include the opening cysteine and the closing phenylalanine or tryptophan. A D gene is named only where the DNA matches it firmly.

d_gene,j_gene,v_gene,CDR3aa
NA,TRBJ2-2,TRBV21-1,CASSKGGGGNTGELFF
TRBD1,TRBJ1-6,TRBV20-1,CSASKQGVAYNSPLHF
TRBD2,TRBJ2-5,TRBV10-3,CASSKGLAGGGETQYF
NA,TRBJ2-1,TRBV27,CASSGSSYNEQFF
TRBD1,TRBJ1-2,TRBV4-1,CASSFPGGALGYTF
TRBD2,TRBJ2-2,TRBV3-1/TRBV3-2,CASSHDYASGATGELFF
NA,TRBJ2-3,TRBV12-5,CASEGLLYTQYF
NA,TRBJ1-2,TRBV29-1,CSAWLGGYGYTF
NA,TRBJ1-3,TRBV30,CAWTFGNTIYF
NA,TRBJ1-4,TRBV2,CAIVSLSGGFGNEKLFF
NA,TRBJ2-7,TRBV11-2,CASSRWSRTATYEQYF